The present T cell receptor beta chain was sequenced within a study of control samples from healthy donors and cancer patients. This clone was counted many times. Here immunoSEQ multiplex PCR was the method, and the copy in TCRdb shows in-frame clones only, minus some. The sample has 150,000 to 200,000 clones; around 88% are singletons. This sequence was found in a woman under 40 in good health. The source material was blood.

Written as DNA, the CDR3 is TGTGCCAGCAGCTCCGATCCTACAGGGGTGGTAGAGACCCAGTACTTC. Protein sequence: CASSSDPTGVVETQYF. This chain connects TRBV11-2 to TRBJ2-5; 7 bases match TRBD1. CDR3 size: 16 residues. CDR1 SGHAT and CDR2 FQNNGV come from the germline V gene. V was clipped by 4 bases and J by 4 bases; unmatched bases: 12.